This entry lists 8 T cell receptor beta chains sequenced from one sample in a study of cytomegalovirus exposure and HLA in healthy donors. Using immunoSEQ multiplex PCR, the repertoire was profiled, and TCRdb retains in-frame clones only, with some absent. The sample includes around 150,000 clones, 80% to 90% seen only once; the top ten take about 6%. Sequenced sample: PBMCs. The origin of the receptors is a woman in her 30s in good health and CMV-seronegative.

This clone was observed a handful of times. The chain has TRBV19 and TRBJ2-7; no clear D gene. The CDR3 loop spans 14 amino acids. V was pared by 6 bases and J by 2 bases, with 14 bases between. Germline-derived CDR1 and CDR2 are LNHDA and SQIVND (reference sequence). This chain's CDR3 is CASSQVSQTYEQYF. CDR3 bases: TGTGCCAGTAGCCAAGTGTCCCAAACCTACGAGCAGTACTTC.

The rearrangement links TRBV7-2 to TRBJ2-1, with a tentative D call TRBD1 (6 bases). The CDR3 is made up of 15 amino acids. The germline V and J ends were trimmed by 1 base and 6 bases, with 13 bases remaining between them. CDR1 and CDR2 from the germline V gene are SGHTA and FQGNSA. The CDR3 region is CASSLEGDPFNEQFF. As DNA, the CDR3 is TGTGCCAGCAGCTTAGAGGGGGACCCCTTCAATGAGCAGTTCTTC. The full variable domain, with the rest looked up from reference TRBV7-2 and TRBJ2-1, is GAGVSQSPSNKVTEKGKDVELRCDPISGHTALYWYRQSLGQGLEFLIYFQGNSAPDKSGLPSDRFSAERTGGSVSTLTIQRTQQEDSAVYLCASSLEGDPFNEQFFGPGTRLTVL.

CDR3 nucleotide sequence: TGTGCCAGCACTAAGGGACTCCGGTTGGGTAATGAGCAGTTCTTC. Protein product: CASTKGLRLGNEQFF. J is TRBJ2-1 and V is TRBV28, with D perhaps TRBD2 (6 bases). With 7 bases removed from V and 7 bases from J, the gap between germline ends came to 20 bases. The germline gives CDR1 MDHEN, CDR2 SYDVKM. CDR3 size: 15 residues.

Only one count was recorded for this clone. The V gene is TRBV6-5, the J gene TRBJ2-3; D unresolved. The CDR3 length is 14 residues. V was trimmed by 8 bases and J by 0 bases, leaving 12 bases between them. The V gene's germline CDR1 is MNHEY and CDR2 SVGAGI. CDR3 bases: TGTGCCAGCGGTAGCCCCGGGAGCACAGATACGCAGTATTTT. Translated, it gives CASGSPGSTDTQYF.

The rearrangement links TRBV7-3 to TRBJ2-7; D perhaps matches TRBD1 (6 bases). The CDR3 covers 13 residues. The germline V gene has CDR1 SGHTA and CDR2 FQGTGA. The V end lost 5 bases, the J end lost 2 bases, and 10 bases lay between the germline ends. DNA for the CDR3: TGTGCCAGCAGCGCAGGGGCCGCCTACGAGCAGTACTTC. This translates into CASSAGAAYEQYF.

CDR3 loop: CASSLVTGSTDTQYF. The CDR3 DNA is TGTGCCAGCAGCTTGGTGACAGGGAGCACAGATACGCAGTATTTT. The gene calls are TRBV5-4 and TRBJ2-3; TRBD1 matches at 7 bases. V lost 0 bases and J lost 0; bases outside the gene matches: 1. Germline V lookup: CDR1 SGHNT, CDR2 YYREEE (reference sequence). The CDR3 consists of 15 residues.

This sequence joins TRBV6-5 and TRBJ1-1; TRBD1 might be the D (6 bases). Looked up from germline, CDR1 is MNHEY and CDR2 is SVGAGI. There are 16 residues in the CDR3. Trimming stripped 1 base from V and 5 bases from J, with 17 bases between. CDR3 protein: CASSYLGGELGTEAFF. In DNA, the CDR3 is TGTGCCAGCAGTTACTTGGGGGGCGAGCTGGGAACTGAAGCTTTCTTT.

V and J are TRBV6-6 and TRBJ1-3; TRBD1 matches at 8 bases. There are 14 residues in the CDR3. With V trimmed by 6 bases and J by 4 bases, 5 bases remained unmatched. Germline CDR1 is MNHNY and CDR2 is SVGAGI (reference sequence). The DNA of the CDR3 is TGTGCCAGCAGGTCGACAGGGGACGGAAACACCATATATTTT. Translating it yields CASRSTGDGNTIYF.